This record concerns one T cell receptor (beta chain) sequence. Antigen specificity is unknown. TCRdb re-called the 5' RACE reads through MiXCR, storing one row per CDR3 protein. The repertoire has around 300,000 distinct CDR3 sequences, 10% to 15% of them found once; the top ten carry 0.45% to 0.65%. CDR1 is SGHVS, CDR2 FQNEAQ, per germline. This CDR3 is 16 amino acids long. V was shortened by 7 bases and J by 0 bases, with 15 bases between the two germline ends. This entry comes from a study of T cells after yellow fever vaccination. Study outcomes and limitations: Reappearing after the booster were most of the clones from primary vaccination (less than 98% CD4, roughly 86% CD8).

This TCR was recovered from a man aged 25 to 40 who received the YFV17D yellow fever vaccine. The chain is built from TRBV7-8 and TRBJ2-2, with D tentatively TRBD1 (6 bases). This specimen was CD4+ T cells sorted from PBMCs, taken 45 days after the yellow fever booster vaccination. CDR3 protein: CASTPGAGANTGELFF. Written as DNA, the CDR3 is TGTGCCAGCACCCCTGGGGCAGGGGCGAACACCGGGGAGCTGTTTTTT.